This TCR beta chain was captured in a study of circulating and synovial CD4+ cells in juvenile arthritis. Study results and limitations: The pathogenic-like versus bulk T cell difference escaped Vbeta family analysis.

TCRdb's copy holds only in-frame clones and misses some; the assay was immunoSEQ multiplex PCR. The table lists more than 1,500 clones, about 96% of them singletons, with around 2.3% in the top ten. The CDR3 extends over 16 amino acids. Notes on this clone: Antigen: not known.

V is TRBV21-1 and J is TRBJ2-2; the table gives TRBD2 as D, unverified against the DNA. TRBV21-1 is an annotated pseudogene. The sample was CD4+ T cells from synovial fluid. The TCR originated in a human donor with juvenile idiopathic arthritis. DNA for the CDR3: TGTGCCAGCAGCAAAGCGCTCCGAGGGTTCGCCGGGGAGCTGTTTTTT. It is translated as CASSKALRGFAGELFF.